This record covers a single TCR beta chain. Its antigen is currently not known. Qualities for individual bases were not recorded, and no much larger clone is one base off. To sequence the TCRbeta CDR3 region, genomic DNA was isolated from the sorted cells. The immunoSEQ Assay was used for sequencing of TCRbeta CDR3 regions. TCRdb carries this immuneACCESS record with in-frame sequences only. Its versions omit some clonotypes, under half of them owing to an unresolved V gene in the studies checked, with the rest unexplained. The sample contains tens of thousands of clones, roughly nine tenths of them found a single time. The top ten hold 9.5% to 12% of the sample. This sample was included in a study of OX40 agonist ivuxolimab in advanced cancers. As for the study more broadly: Ivuxolimab was a fully human IgG2 agonistic monoclonal antibody targeting the costimulatory receptor OX40 (CD134). Peripheral TCRbeta sequencing aimed to test whether ivuxolimab altered TCR sequence diversity and caused clonal T-cell expansion. The monotherapy dose-escalation portion (N ≈ 56 patients) of the phase I ivuxolimab trial is reported in the paper. In the dose-escalation cohort, nearly 85% of patients were male, and the mean age was roughly 60 years with a range of roughly 23 to 90. Prior anti-PD-1, anti-PD-L1 or anti-CTLA-4 therapy was permitted, and roughly two fifths of dose-escalation patients had received checkpoint inhibitors. Partial responses occurred in three dose-escalation patients: two with cutaneous melanoma and one with hepatocellular carcinoma. Of the roughly 50 dose-escalation patients, hepatocellular carcinoma was present in roughly 19, melanoma in roughly 15, renal cell carcinoma in 9 and head and neck cancer in 9. Intravenous ivuxolimab was administered to patients every 2 weeks at six dose levels: 0.01, 0.1, 0.3, 1.5, 3 and 10 mg/kg. Results and caveats for the whole study, not just this receptor: In partial responders in the 0.1-3.0 mg/kg groups, normalized peripheral clonal expansion was found to be among the lowest, especially among CD8+ T cells. At doses of 0.1 to 3.0 mg/kg, clonal expansion of both CD4+ and CD8+ blood T cells was observed from baseline to week 6. Antigen specificity was not determined for the clonally expanded peripheral T cells. After ivuxolimab, expanded clones were on average more numerous among CD8+ T cells than among CD4+ T cells. Low levels of normalized T-cell clonal expansion were also seen in some nonresponding patients.

Patients with a history of autoimmune disease or receiving systemic immunosuppression were excluded from the trial. Peripheral blood for TCR sequencing was collected from all dose cohorts at baseline, on cycle 4 day 1, and on cycle 7 day 1. Samples were obtained from an open-label, multicenter, first-in-human phase I dose-escalation trial of ivuxolimab. Adults with locally advanced or metastatic melanoma, renal cell, hepatocellular, or head and neck squamous cell carcinoma were enrolled in the trial. CD4+ and CD8+ T cells were sorted separately from peripheral blood before TCR sequencing. The CDR3 goes from the cysteine to the phenylalanine over 15 residues. Only the CDR3 part of the read is kept: 45 bases, read in frame from the first base. CDR1 LNHNV and CDR2 YYDKDF are derived from the germline V gene (reference sequence). V is cut by 0 bases and J by 8 bases, and the space between the germline ends is 16 bases.

The chain links TRBV15 with TRBJ1-2; TRBD1 might be the D gene, on 6 matching bases. The sequences come from CD4+ or CD8+ T cells sorted from blood, collected in a trial of the OX40 agonist ivuxolimab. This clonotype was obtained from an adult with an advanced solid tumor such as melanoma, head and neck, liver or kidney cancer. The DNA reads TGTGCCACCAGCAGAGAAAAGGGGGGCGGAAGGGGCTACACCTTC. This encodes CATSREKGGGRGYTF.